The text below deals with one TCR beta chain. The entry originates in a study of Ad26.COV2.S vaccination and SARS-CoV-2 variants. TCRdb's table, derived via immunoSEQ multiplex PCR, lists solely in-frame clones and lacks some. The sample records hundreds of thousands of clones, roughly 87% being singletons. Described treatment: around 19 received Ad26.COV2.S at low or high dose, single or two shots; roughly five received placebo; per-sample allocation not given. The samples date from day 63 after the first vaccine or placebo injection. CDR1 and CDR2 (germline): SGHDN, FVKESK. V dropped 3 bases and J dropped 5; count of bases not matched to a gene: 10. The length of the CDR3 is 17 residues.

This material consisted of peripheral blood, taken in a trial of Ad26.COV2.S vaccine versus placebo. The TCR was taken from a person aged 18-65 years who received the Ad26.COV2.S COVID-19 vaccine or a placebo. V usage is TRBV14 and J usage is TRBJ1-6; 7 bases are shared with TRBD1. The CDR3 loop reads CASSHFTGTDHNSPLHF. The DNA for the CDR3 is TGTGCCAGCAGCCACTTCACCGGGACAGATCATAATTCACCCCTCCACTTT.